Ten or more counts support the clone carrying this TCR beta chain. Its specificity is not known. Exclusions: uncontrolled infection, other autoimmune disease, pregnancy, lactation. RNA transcripts yielded amplified TCR beta CDR3 regions. HTBI primers were the set used in a first-round RT-PCR of the TCR CDR3. One entry per CDR3 protein results from TCRdb running MiXCR on the multiplex PCR reads. The sample includes about 610,000 distinct CDR3 sequences, about a sixth seen only once; the top ten take around 3.5%. The sample comes from a study of T cells in Graves' hyperthyroidism and ophthalmopathy. For the study at large: Peripheral blood samples were taken at initial diagnosis, prior to any treatment. Findings and caveats of the study: Ophthalmopathy onset followed model prediction by a median approximately 6.2 months.

Germline V lookup: CDR1 LGHDT, CDR2 YNNKEL (reference sequence). The CDR3 has 14 residues. V shed 2 bases and J 7 bases; nucleotides not matched to a gene: 5. The clonotype comes from a woman aged 35 to 49 with Graves' ophthalmopathy. V usage is TRBV3-1 and J usage is TRBJ1-2; 9 bases are a match to TRBD1. Input material: blood. The CDR3 loop is CASSQRGQGGGYTF. In DNA, the CDR3 is TGTGCCAGCAGCCAAAGGGGACAGGGTGGTGGCTACACCTTC.